This T cell receptor beta chain appears in the sequencing data of a study of blood T cell repertoires in COVID-19. About the research overall: From the United States, Italy and Spain came samples of acute and convalescent COVID-19. T cells, B-cell-depleted T cells, or PBMCs supplied cDNA or gDNA.

Methods used by the authors: Scientists estimated how many nucleated cells there were by amplifying reference gene primers. Profiling relied on immunoSEQ multiplex PCR, and the TCRdb table lists in-frame clones only, not all of them. D and trimming come from the DNA, and the V and J calls and clone size come from that table. The table includes 25,000 to 30,000 clones, about 90% detected once. CDR1 is SGHTA, CDR2 FQGNSA, per germline. Deletions cut 1 base from V and 4 bases from J, with 13 bases between. This CDR3 comprises 15 residues. The chain employs TRBV7-2 and TRBJ1-2, with D uncertain. This TCR derives from a human donor in a cohort sampled during active COVID-19. Sample: peripheral blood. CDR3 loop: CASSLGGPRVYGYTF. The CDR3 coding sequence is TGTGCCAGCAGCTTAGGTGGGCCGAGGGTCTATGGCTACACCTTC.